Listed here are 19 T cell receptor beta chains from one sample, sequenced in a study of a mutant IDH1 vaccine in newly diagnosed glioma (dated by TCRdb to the early 2020s). Library prep was done by the immunoSEQ multiplex PCR assay. TCRdb took this table from immuneACCESS and kept in-frame rearrangements with V and J called. Such tables lack part of the clones; where checked against another copy, unresolved V genes explain under half of the gap, and the rest is unexplained. The sample records around 53,000 clones, approximately 80% of which are singletons. Of the sample, 6% to 8% falls within the top ten clones. Taken with the paper, the label for time point translates to: week 35, safety follow-up. Each vaccine dose was 300 ug of a 20-mer mutant IDH1 peptide in Montanide, given subcutaneously with topical imiquimod. No cognate antigen is known for these TCRs. The sequenced sample was PBMCs, obtained from a glioma patient whose treatment included an IDH1 peptide vaccine. These receptors all stem from a man in his forties with glioma.

V is TRBV18 and J is TRBJ1-2; D remains unclear. This CDR3 region has 16 residues. The germline CDR1 and CDR2 sequences are KGHSH and LQKENI. Deletions cut 0 bases from V and 4 bases from J, with 15 bases between. CDR3 DNA sequence: TGTGCCAGCTCACCACCGGGGAGGCCTGGAGGCTATGGCTACACCTTC. Protein sequence: CASSPPGRPGGYGYTF.

This sequence joins TRBV5-1 and TRBJ2-7; D not resolved. This CDR3 has 12 residues. Trimming stripped 6 bases from V and 9 bases from J, with 16 bases between. The germline CDR1 and CDR2 sequences are SGHRS and YFSETQ. CDR3 bases: TGCGCCAGCAAATCCCAAGGGTTGCGGCAGTACTTC. It specifies CASKSQGLRQYF.

J is TRBJ2-5 and V is TRBV4-2; TRBD2 aligns across 14 bases. Per the germline V gene, CDR1 is LGHNA and CDR2 is YNFKEQ. The CDR3 has 17 residues. V lost 4 bases, J lost 5 bases, and 9 bases stayed unmatched. CDR3 region: CASSPGLAGDVSETQYF. The CDR3 DNA reads as TGTGCCAGCAGCCCGGGACTAGCGGGGGATGTTTCGGAGACCCAGTACTTC.

The chain recombines TRBV2 with TRBJ1-3; TRBD1 aligns across 7 bases. Trimming took 4 bases from V and 3 from J; bases not matched to a gene: 6. Germline CDR1 is SNHLY and CDR2 is FYNNEI. The CDR3 covers 15 residues. The CDR3 DNA follows: TGTGCCAGCAGTGCCCGGGACAGCCTTGGAAACACCATATATTTT. Translated, it gives CASSARDSLGNTIYF.

The rearrangement links TRBV5-1 to TRBJ1-1, with 10 bases matching TRBD1. Germline CDR1 reads SGHRS; CDR2 reads YFSETQ. The J segment lost 10 bases and the V segment lost 2 bases, leaving 5 bases of the junction unmatched. CDR3 length: 13 residues. CDR3 amino acids: CASSFGQGEVAFF. CDR3 in DNA: TGCGCCAGCAGCTTCGGACAGGGGGAGGTAGCTTTCTTT.

The chain joins TRBV7-9 to TRBJ1-2; D not certain. Trimming left V 3 bases short and J 2 bases short, with 10 bases between. Germline CDR1 is SEHNR and CDR2 is FQNEAQ (reference sequence). The CDR3 is 14 residues long. The CDR3 DNA follows: TGTGCCAGCAGCTTGGGCGGAGCAAACTATGGCTACACCTTC. Translating it yields CASSLGGANYGYTF. The entire variable domain, with the rest obtained from reference TRBV7-9 and TRBJ1-2, is as follows: DTGVSQNPRHKITKRGQNVTFRCDPISEHNRLYWYRQTLGQGPEFLTYFQNEAQLEKSRLLSDRFSAERPKGSFSTLEIQRTEQGDSAMYLCASSLGGANYGYTFGSGTRLTVV.

The V and J genes are TRBV5-1 and TRBJ2-3; no definite D call. V lost 4 bases, J lost 2 bases, and 8 bases lay in between. There are 13 residues in the CDR3. The germline gives CDR1 SGHRS, CDR2 YFSETQ. The CDR3 loop is CASSTGPTDTQYF. CDR3 DNA sequence: TGCGCCAGCAGCACCGGACCCACAGATACGCAGTATTTT.

The chain uses TRBV9 and TRBJ2-2, with TRBD2 matching over 9 bases. Germline V lookup: CDR1 SGDLS, CDR2 YYNGEE. The V and J ends lost 0 bases and 5 bases, in that order; junction bases with no gene match: 2. There are 15 residues in the CDR3. CDR3 sequence reads: CASSVELAGTGELFF. In nucleotides, the CDR3 is TGTGCCAGCAGCGTAGAACTAGCGGGTACCGGGGAGCTGTTTTTT.

The chain is built from TRBV29-1 and TRBJ1-2; D not resolved. Trimming took 3 bases from V and 4 from J, leaving 12 bases between them. Germline V gene lookup returns CDR1 SQVTM and CDR2 ANQGSEA. The CDR3 loop spans 13 amino acids. The CDR3 loop reads CSVDEGGGYGYTF. Here the CDR3 DNA reads TGCAGCGTTGACGAGGGAGGAGGCTATGGCTACACCTTC.

The V call is TRBV10-3, the J call TRBJ2-5; TRBD2 matches at 14 bases. This CDR3 spans 14 amino acids. Germline CDR1 and CDR2: ENHRY and SYGVKD. The J segment lost 4 bases and the V segment lost 10 bases, leaving 5 bases of the junction unmatched. CDR3 residues: CATKTSGGGETQYF. The CDR3 DNA sequence: TGTGCCACTAAGACTAGCGGGGGGGGAGAGACCCAGTACTTC.

The V gene is TRBV5-6, the J gene TRBJ2-5; TRBD1 agrees at 9 bases. The CDR3 runs to 15 residues. CDR1 is SGHDT and CDR2 is YYEEEE in the germline V gene. The V gene end was trimmed by 2 bases and the J gene end by 4 bases; junction bases not matched to a gene: 6. This CDR3 is CASSFSGTGLETQYF. CDR3 nucleotides: TGTGCCAGCAGCTTCTCCGGGACAGGGTTAGAGACCCAGTACTTC.

This clone was observed a handful of times. The CDR3 DNA is TGTGCCAGCAGTCATGACAACTCCTACGAGCAGTACTTC. It yields the protein CASSHDNSYEQYF. This sequence joins TRBV5-4 and TRBJ2-7; D unclear. This CDR3 comprises 13 residues. Germline CDR1 is SGHNT and CDR2 is YYREEE (reference sequence). The V and J ends lost 5 bases and 0 bases respectively, with 9 bases between them.

The V gene is TRBV13, the J gene TRBJ2-7, with D tentatively TRBD1 or TRBD2 (5 bases each). From germline, CDR1 is PRHDT and CDR2 FYEKMQ (reference sequence). The CDR3 is 13 residues long. V lost 1 base, J lost 3 bases, and 7 bases lay in between. The CDR3 DNA reads TGTGCCAGCAGCTTAGTTGGGGGCTACGAGCAGTACTTC. Protein: CASSLVGGYEQYF.

The chain joins TRBV7-2 to TRBJ1-5, with a weak D call TRBD1 (5 bases). V was trimmed by 3 bases and J by 4 bases, leaving 10 bases between them. The CDR3 has 14 residues. In germline, CDR1 is SGHTA, CDR2 FQGNSA. The CDR3 spells CASSFSGRNQPQHF. CDR3 sequence (DNA): TGTGCCAGCAGCTTTTCAGGGAGGAATCAGCCCCAGCATTTT.

The chain recombines TRBV5-4 with TRBJ2-1, with D perhaps TRBD2 (6 bases). The CDR3 spans 13 residues. V lost 4 bases and J lost 8, with 13 bases in between. Germline lookup yields CDR1 SGHNT and CDR2 YYREEE (reference sequence). In nucleotides, the CDR3 is TGTGCCAGCAGCCCCTCGGCTAGCGATGAGCAGTTCTTC. This gives the protein CASSPSASDEQFF.

This clone has only one observation. The genes are TRBV14 and TRBJ2-3; 7 bases line up with TRBD2. This CDR3 has 13 residues. Germline V gene sequence: CDR1 SGHDN, CDR2 FVKESK. V gave up 8 bases and J gave up 1 base; unmatched junction bases: 3. CDR3 loop: CASGRGGTDTQYF. DNA for the CDR3: TGTGCCAGCGGACGGGGGGGCACAGATACGCAGTATTTT.

This clone showed up just a few times. The chain combines TRBV2 with TRBJ1-5; D unclear. Germline CDR1 is SNHLY and CDR2 is FYNNEI. The CDR3 is 13 amino acids. The ends were cut back, 6 bases at V and 6 bases at J, with 12 bases in the middle. The CDR3 nucleotides are TGTGCCAGCAGCGGAACGGGGAGTCAGCCCCAGCATTTT. The encoded protein is CASSGTGSQPQHF.

The chain links TRBV5-4 to TRBJ2-5, with D hard to call. The germline V gene has CDR1 SGHNT and CDR2 YYREEE (reference sequence). With 0 bases removed from V and 3 bases from J, the gap between germline ends came to 6 bases. The CDR3 has 13 residues. DNA for the CDR3: TGTGCCAGCAGCTTGGATCGCAAAGAGACCCAGTACTTC. As protein: CASSLDRKETQYF.

The chain recombines TRBV5-5 with TRBJ2-7; 9 bases agree with TRBD1. This CDR3 contains 16 residues. Germline V gene sequence: CDR1 SGHKS, CDR2 YYEKEE (reference sequence). J lost 6 bases, V lost 4 bases, and 14 bases had no gene match. The CDR3 DNA sequence: TGTGCCAGCAGCCCGAGAATACAGGGGGCGCCGGTCGAGCAGTACTTC. Translation gives CASSPRIQGAPVEQYF. The whole variable domain, remainder taken from reference TRBV5-5 and TRBJ2-7, is DAGVTQSPTHLIKTRGQQVTLRCSPISGHKSVSWYQQVLGQGPQFIFQYYEKEERGRGNFPDRFSARQFPNYSSELNVNALLLGDSALYLCASSPRIQGAPVEQYFGPGTRLTVT.